This T cell receptor beta chain came from a study of tumor-infiltrating lymphocytes in primary liver carcinoma. Regarding the study as a whole: Tumor top-250-clone fraction significantly exceeded that of blood (p = 0.039).

The input was 400 to 500 ng total RNA; TCR beta cDNA was made from it with a constant-region primer. Amplification in three nested multiplex PCR rounds with slightly modified ARM-PCR gave rise to TCR beta libraries. TRBV1-TRBV30 forward and Cbeta reverse primers drove the first two roughly 10-cycle rounds. TCRdb processed the multiplex PCR reads anew with MiXCR; each CDR3 protein has one entry. The repertoire includes about 37,000 distinct CDR3 sequences, more than 70% of them detected once, and 35% to 40% sits in the top ten. Looked up from germline, CDR1 is SGHDN and CDR2 is FVKESK. The CDR3 spans 16 residues. Comment on this clonotype: Its antigen is as yet unknown. Mismatch with germline at one junction end may stem from a read error.

Co-extracted RNA and DNA came from about 20-30 mg of unsorted bulk tissue. The rearrangement uses TRBV14 and TRBJ2-1; no clear D gene. Source material: tumor-adjacent normal liver tissue. This sequence originates from a man in his forties with primary liver carcinoma and hepatitis B virus infection. The CDR3 nucleotides are TGTACAAGCAGTGCCGTAGTGGGATGGGTAAACAATGAGCAGTCCTTC. This gives the protein CTSSAVVGWVNNEQSF.